A single sample is the source of the 16 T cell receptor beta chains below, sequenced in a study of shared clonotypes between healthy human individuals. Here immunoSEQ multiplex PCR was the method, and the copy in TCRdb shows in-frame clones only, minus some. The profile covers a few hundred thousand clones, with about 97% appearing a single time and 0.057% taken by the ten largest. Material for sequencing was naive CD4+ T cells sorted from blood. Subset noted: CD45RA+ positively selected. These receptors were collected from a woman aged 30 to 39 in good health.

V usage is TRBV30 and J usage is TRBJ2-1; 13 nucleotides agree with TRBD2. The CDR3 is 20 residues long. V lost 2 bases, J lost 1 base, and 14 bases stayed unmatched. In germline, CDR1 is GTSNPN, CDR2 SVGIG (reference sequence). CDR3 in DNA: TGTGCCTGGAGTTCTATCCGGACTAGCGGGAGCATTTCTTCCTACAATGAGCAGTTCTTC. It is translated as CAWSSIRTSGSISSYNEQFF.

The chain carries TRBV2 and TRBJ2-1; 10 bases map to TRBD2. Germline CDR1 reads SNHLY; CDR2 reads FYNNEI. This CDR3 is 15 amino acids long. Trimming cost V 3 bases and J 9 bases; bases outside gene matches: 8. The CDR3 sequence: CASSELAGDEGEQFF. The CDR3 nucleotides read TGTGCCAGCAGTGAGCTAGCGGGAGATGAAGGTGAGCAGTTCTTC.

CDR3 bases: TGTGCCAGCAGTGTGGAGAACACTGAAGCTTTCTTT. It yields the protein CASSVENTEAFF. The rearrangement joins TRBV2 to TRBJ1-1; the D is unclear. V shed 4 bases and J shed 1 base, with 4 bases lying between them. This CDR3 contains 12 residues. Germline V gives CDR1 SNHLY, CDR2 FYNNEI.

This sequence joins TRBV14 and TRBJ2-3, with a possible D match to TRBD1 (6 bases). Germline CDR1 reads SGHDN; CDR2 reads FVKESK. The V end was cut by 1 base, the J end by 5 bases, with 10 bases between. The CDR3 covers 14 residues. The CDR3 DNA sequence: TGTGCCAGCAGCCAAGGGACAGTCGGAGATACGCAGTATTTT. This sequence encodes CASSQGTVGDTQYF.

V is TRBV7-8 and J is TRBJ2-1; D is undetermined. V was pared by 0 bases and J by 10 bases, with 10 bases between. CDR3 length: 13 residues. The germline V gene has CDR1 SGHVS and CDR2 FQNEAQ. CDR3 in amino acids: CASSLAVTGEQFF. CDR3 nucleotides: TGTGCCAGCAGCTTAGCTGTGACGGGCGAGCAGTTCTTC.

The chain joins TRBV10-3 to TRBJ2-3; 11 positions match TRBD2. V was pared by 2 bases and J by 7 bases, with 11 bases of the junction left unmatched. The CDR3 extends over 17 amino acids. CDR1 is ENHRY, CDR2 SYGVKD, per germline. The CDR3 reads CAISEEGLAETTYTQYF. For the CDR3, the DNA is TGTGCCATCAGTGAGGAGGGACTAGCGGAGACTACCTATACGCAGTATTTT.

This chain joins TRBV4-2 and TRBJ2-2, with D hard to call. The CDR3 is 18 residues long. Germline assignment: CDR1 LGHNA and CDR2 YNFKEQ. Trimming left V 0 bases short and J 3 bases short, with 17 bases between. The CDR3 DNA reads TGTGCCAGCAGCCAAGATTCGAGGATTAGCTCTTACACCGGGGAGCTGTTTTTT. The encoded protein is CASSQDSRISSYTGELFF.

The rearrangement uses TRBV10-3 and TRBJ1-5; possible D gene TRBD1, 5 bases. Germline V CDR1 and CDR2: ENHRY, SYGVKD. Trimming took off 6 bases at V and 0 bases at J, with 12 bases between the two ends. This CDR3 is built from 15 residues. The CDR3 protein is CAISQGPNSNQPQHF. For the CDR3, the DNA is TGTGCCATCAGCCAGGGTCCCAATAGCAATCAGCCCCAGCATTTT.

CDR3 nucleotides: TGCAGCGTTGGAACCCGGGACAAGAGGGATACGCAGTATTTT. Translated, it gives CSVGTRDKRDTQYF. The chain couples TRBV29-1 to TRBJ2-3; weak D call: TRBD1 (6 bases). The V gene's germline CDR1 is SQVTM and CDR2 ANQGSEA. The CDR3 spans 14 residues. Trimming stripped 4 bases from V and 6 bases from J, with 17 bases between.

The CDR3 loop is CASTVGNDYGYTF. CDR3 in DNA: TGTGCCAGCACTGTCGGAAACGACTATGGCTACACCTTC. The chain is built from TRBV7-9 and TRBJ1-2; D remains ambiguous. This CDR3 spans 13 amino acids. CDR1 is SEHNR, CDR2 FQNEAQ, per germline (reference sequence). V was trimmed by 7 bases and J by 3 bases, leaving 12 bases between them.

CDR3 coding DNA: TGTGCCAGCATAGCTAGCGGAGGCACAGATACGCAGTATTTT. Its protein is CASIASGGTDTQYF. The chain links TRBV2 to TRBJ2-3, with 7 nucleotides matching TRBD2. The CDR3 has 14 amino acids. Germline values: CDR1 SNHLY, CDR2 FYNNEI. V was pared by 7 bases and J by 1 base, with 5 bases of the junction left unmatched.

The chain carries TRBV15 and TRBJ2-3; D is ambiguous. Trimming removed 5 bases at V and 2 bases at J, with 8 bases between. The CDR3 has 13 residues. Germline V gives CDR1 LNHNV, CDR2 YYDKDF (reference sequence). The CDR3 here is CATSPSYTDTQYF. For the CDR3, the DNA is TGTGCCACCAGCCCGTCGTACACAGATACGCAGTATTTT.

This chain links TRBV19 with TRBJ2-1; unclear D gene. This CDR3 spans 12 amino acids. Trimming took off 1 base at V and 9 bases at J, with 7 bases between the two ends. Per the germline V gene, CDR1 is LNHDA and CDR2 is SQIVND (reference sequence). The CDR3 reads CASSIGGGEQFF. In DNA form, the CDR3 reads TGTGCCAGTAGTATAGGGGGTGGTGAGCAGTTCTTC.

The rearrangement uses TRBV5-5 and TRBJ2-7; D uncertain. V lost 0 bases to trimming and J lost 2 bases, with 9 bases between them. Germline V lookup: CDR1 SGHKS, CDR2 YYEKEE (reference sequence). The CDR3 consists of 14 residues. CDR3: CASSLAAEAYEQYF. The DNA for the CDR3 is TGTGCCAGCAGCTTGGCCGCGGAAGCCTACGAGCAGTACTTC.

The chain uses TRBV4-1 and TRBJ2-6, with D perhaps TRBD1 (6 bases). Trimming stripped 5 bases from V and 1 base from J, with 18 bases between. The CDR3 is 18 residues long. Germline CDR1 MGHRA, CDR2 YSYEKL. CDR3 sequence reads: CASSLNQDRRSGANVLTF. DNA of the CDR3: TGCGCCAGCAGCTTAAACCAGGACAGACGATCTGGGGCCAACGTCCTGACTTTC.

The chain has TRBV13 and TRBJ1-2, with D uncertain. CDR3 length equals 12 residues. Looked up from germline, CDR1 is PRHDT and CDR2 is FYEKMQ (reference sequence). Trimming removed 4 bases at V and 8 bases at J, with 11 bases between. The CDR3 DNA follows: TGTGCCAGCAGCTCCGGACCGGCGGGCTACACCTTC. It specifies CASSSGPAGYTF. The full variable domain, completed using reference TRBV13 and TRBJ1-2, is AAGVIQSPRHLIKEKRETATLKCYPIPRHDTVYWYQQGPGQDPQFLISFYEKMQSDKGSIPDRFSAQQFSDYHSELNMSSLELGDSALYFCASSSGPAGYTFGSGTRLTVV.